This entry lists 15 T cell receptor beta chains sequenced from one sample in a study of cytomegalovirus exposure and HLA in healthy donors. PCR used 60 Vbeta primers and 13 Jbeta primers. Sequencing was performed with immunoSEQ multiplex PCR; in TCRdb, only in-frame clones are kept and a portion is missing. The table lists some 110,000 clones, approximately 65% of them singletons. What was sequenced was PBMCs. All receptors derive from a young man in good health and CMV-seronegative.

The chain recombines TRBV5-1 with TRBJ2-1, with 13 bases lining up with TRBD2. The CDR3 length is 19 residues. The V and J ends lost 0 bases and 0 bases, in that order; junction bases with no gene match: 6. The V gene's germline CDR1 is SGHRS and CDR2 YFSETQ. CDR3 bases: TGCGCCAGCAGCTTGGGACTAGCGGGAGGCAAAAGCTCCTACAATGAGCAGTTCTTC. Translating gives CASSLGLAGGKSSYNEQFF.

The rearrangement links TRBV27 to TRBJ1-2; 7 nucleotides match TRBD1. In germline, CDR1 is MNHEY, CDR2 SMNVEV (reference sequence). Trimming removed 6 bases from V and 4 bases from J; junction bases left unmatched: 11. The CDR3 loop spans 15 amino acids. CDR3 loop: CASSGTAKPSYGYTF. Here the CDR3 DNA reads TGTGCCAGCAGCGGGACAGCCAAGCCGAGCTATGGCTACACCTTC.

This clone was seen only a few times. The V call is TRBV15, the J call TRBJ2-1; D possibly corresponds to TRBD2 (6 bases). CDR1 LNHNV and CDR2 YYDKDF come from the germline V gene (reference sequence). This CDR3 comprises 17 residues. Trimming left V 0 bases short and J 10 bases short, with 22 bases between. Here the CDR3 DNA reads TGTGCCACCAGCAGAGATGGCGGGACCCGACGACGGGGGGAGCAGTTCTTC. Translation gives CATSRDGGTRRRGEQFF.

The chain has TRBV19 and TRBJ2-1, with 8 bases matching TRBD1. CDR1 and CDR2 (germline): LNHDA, SQIVND (reference sequence). The trim removed 3 bases at V and 7 bases at J, leaving 11 bases unmatched. This CDR3 is 16 amino acids long. The CDR3 loop reads CASSMRVGTGRNEQFF. DNA of the CDR3: TGTGCCAGTAGTATGCGAGTGGGGACAGGACGAAATGAGCAGTTCTTC.

The chain uses TRBV13 and TRBJ2-5, with 12 bases aligning to TRBD2. Trimming took 5 bases from V and 5 from J; bases not matched to a gene: 12. The CDR3 is 17 residues long. CDR1 PRHDT and CDR2 FYEKMQ come from the germline V gene (reference sequence). The CDR3 is CASSTREGLAGGETQYF. In DNA, the CDR3 is TGTGCCAGCAGCACGCGCGAGGGACTAGCGGGTGGTGAGACCCAGTACTTC.

V gene TRBV6-5 combines with J gene TRBJ1-2; D remains ambiguous. Per the germline V gene, CDR1 is MNHEY and CDR2 is SVGAGI. Between the trimmed V and J ends, which lost 0 bases and 0 bases, there was a span of 2 bases. The CDR3 runs to 13 residues. For the CDR3, the DNA is TGTGCCAGCAGTTACTCTACTAACTATGGCTACACCTTC. It translates to CASSYSTNYGYTF.

The CDR3 reads CASSRGQGVPDTQYF. The CDR3 DNA follows: TGTGCCAGCAGCCGGGGACAGGGTGTGCCAGATACGCAGTATTTT. The V gene is TRBV5-5, the J gene TRBJ2-3; 9 positions agree with TRBD1. The J segment lost 4 bases and the V segment lost 4 bases, leaving 7 bases of the junction unmatched. Looked up from germline, CDR1 is SGHKS and CDR2 is YYEKEE (reference sequence). There are 15 residues in the CDR3.

The V gene is TRBV28, the J gene TRBJ1-4; no definite D call. This CDR3 spans 15 amino acids. Trimming took 3 bases from V and 5 from J, leaving 13 bases between them. The germline V gene has CDR1 MDHEN and CDR2 SYDVKM. CDR3 nucleotides: TGTGCCAGCAGTTTGATGGACGCGGGAAATGAAAAACTGTTTTTT. Protein product: CASSLMDAGNEKLFF.

Comments on this clone: At one of its ends the junction is not consistent with the germline gene, which may arise from a read error. The chain employs TRBV27 and TRBJ1-1, with TRBD1 as a possible D gene (6 bases). The CDR3 has 16 residues. Germline loops: CDR1 MNHEY, CDR2 SMNVEV (reference sequence). The CDR3 nucleotides read TGTGCCCGCAGCAATACAGGGCTTAGAATGAACACTGAAGCTTTCTTT. Encoded protein: CARSNTGLRMNTEAFF.

The rearrangement uses TRBV14 and TRBJ2-1; 10 positions agree with TRBD2. The ends lost 5 bases at V and 3 bases at J; junction bases unmatched: 10. The length of the CDR3 is 17 residues. Germline V gives CDR1 SGHDN, CDR2 FVKESK. The CDR3 sequence is CASSGLPGTSVYNEQFF. CDR3 bases: TGTGCCAGCAGCGGGCTCCCCGGGACTAGCGTCTACAATGAGCAGTTCTTC.

The chain is built from TRBV4-3 and TRBJ1-3; the D gene is possibly TRBD1 (6 bases). V was shortened by 5 bases and J by 3 bases, with 20 bases between the two germline ends. Germline loops: CDR1 LGHNA, CDR2 YSLEER. The CDR3 has 17 residues. CDR3 bases: TGCGCCAGCAGCAAGTCCTCAACTCACAGGGATGGAAACACCATATATTTT. This encodes CASSKSSTHRDGNTIYF.

This clone was counted only a few times. V and J are TRBV6-5 and TRBJ2-5; 8 positions match TRBD2. This CDR3 spans 14 amino acids. Germline V lookup: CDR1 MNHEY, CDR2 SVGAGI. J was trimmed by 1 base and V by 7 bases; bases with no gene match: 5. The CDR3 coding sequence is TGTGCCAGCACTATCCGGGGGGGCCAAGAGACCCAGTACTTC. Its protein product is CASTIRGGQETQYF.

The chain links TRBV7-9 to TRBJ1-3; TRBD1 might be the D (6 bases). In germline, CDR1 is SEHNR, CDR2 FQNEAQ (reference sequence). The CDR3 covers 15 residues. V was trimmed by 6 bases and J by 4 bases, leaving 16 bases between them. CDR3 in DNA: TGTGCCAGCAGGGCTGATCAGGGGCGAGGAAACACCATATATTTT. It translates to CASRADQGRGNTIYF.

The rearrangement uses TRBV30 and TRBJ2-6; no clear D. The germline gives CDR1 GTSNPN, CDR2 SVGIG (reference sequence). The CDR3 has 15 residues. V was clipped by 0 bases and J by 2 bases, with 8 bases between them. The CDR3 sequence is CAWSVPRTGANVLTF. The CDR3, as DNA: TGTGCCTGGAGTGTACCCAGGACTGGGGCCAACGTCCTGACTTTC.

This chain connects TRBV18 to TRBJ1-3, with TRBD1 as a possible D gene (6 bases). V was clipped by 11 bases and J by 0 bases, with 20 bases between them. Germline V CDR1 and CDR2: KGHSH, LQKENI. CDR3 length equals 16 residues. This CDR3 reads CARGQRRVFSGNTIYF. CDR3 in DNA: TGTGCCCGCGGACAGCGAAGAGTATTCTCTGGAAACACCATATATTTT.